This is a list of T cell receptor beta chains from one sample in a study of blood T cell repertoires in COVID-19. TCRdb keeps only in-frame clones here, not all; method: immunoSEQ multiplex PCR. The sample lists about 230,000 clones, 70% to 90% seen once, with approximately 2.5% in the top ten. The source material was peripheral blood. These receptors were collected from an older woman with active or convalescent COVID-19. CDR3s include the opening cysteine and the closing phenylalanine or tryptophan. The D gene is left open where the match is weak. Some rows have no size entry. The others give once, few or many, or a class for an expanded clone.

TRBV15,.,TRBJ2-5,.,CATSVQGSQETQYF,TGTGCCACCAGCGTTCAGGGGAGTCAAGAGACCCAGTACTTC
TRBV29-1,.,TRBJ2-1,.,CSVVSRDTYNEQFF,TGCAGCGTTGTATCCCGGGACACCTACAATGAGCAGTTCTTC
TRBV7-2,.,TRBJ1-6,.,CASTPLELNSPLHF,TGTGCCAGCACTCCGCTGGAGTTGAATTCACCCCTCCACTTT
TRBV3-1/TRBV3-2,.,TRBJ1-2,TRBD1,CASSQLWTGPNYGYTF,TGTGCCAGCAGCCAACTTTGGACAGGGCCAAACTATGGCTACACCTTC
TRBV19,.,TRBJ2-7,.,CASSLKGPRQGFIGAYEQYF,TGTGCCAGTAGTCTAAAAGGCCCGCGTCAGGGGTTTATTGGGGCCTACGAGCAGTACTTC
TRBV21-1,.,TRBJ2-7,.,CASSKIGQNYEQYF,TGTGCCAGCAGCAAAATTGGACAGAACTACGAGCAGTACTTC
TRBV19,.,TRBJ2-2,TRBD1,CASTTPGQGTSGELFF,TGTGCCAGTACCACGCCGGGACAGGGAACGTCCGGGGAGCTGTTTTTT
TRBV5-1,.,TRBJ2-2,TRBD2,CASSPSGRATGELFF,TGCGCCAGCAGCCCAAGCGGGAGGGCCACCGGGGAGCTGTTTTTT
TRBV11-2,.,TRBJ2-5,.,CASSLGGRQETQYF,TGTGCCAGCAGCTTAGGGGGCAGGCAAGAGACCCAGTACTTC
TRBV29-1,.,TRBJ1-1,.,CSVEDTVHTEAFF,TGCAGCGTTGAAGATACGGTTCACACTGAAGCTTTCTTT
TRBV19,.,TRBJ2-1,.,CASSIASRRDEQFF,TGTGCCAGTAGTATCGCCTCCCGGAGGGATGAGCAGTTCTTC
TRBV19,.,TRBJ2-1,TRBD2,CASTKTSGGLDEQFF,TGTGCCAGTACCAAGACTAGCGGGGGCTTAGATGAGCAGTTCTTC
TRBV19,.,TRBJ2-1,TRBD2,CASSTLAVSYNEQFF,TGTGCCAGTAGTACCCTAGCGGTCTCCTACAATGAGCAGTTCTTC
TRBV27,few,TRBJ2-5,.,CASRNGQNQETQYF,TGTGCCAGCAGGAATGGACAGAACCAAGAGACCCAGTACTTC
TRBV6-5,.,TRBJ2-7,.,CASRTGTDPYEQYF,TGTGCCAGCAGGACCGGGACTGACCCCTACGAGCAGTACTTC
TRBV19,.,TRBJ1-4,.,CASSGSAAATNEKLFF,TGTGCCAGTAGTGGCTCGGCGGCAGCAACTAATGAAAAACTGTTTTTT
TRBV28,.,TRBJ1-2,.,CASRGGHYGYTF,TGTGCCAGCAGAGGGGGTCACTATGGCTACACCTTC
TRBV11-2,.,TRBJ1-5,.,CASSPMAGADQPQHF,TGTGCCAGCAGCCCTATGGCAGGGGCGGATCAGCCCCAGCATTTT
TRBV5-1,.,TRBJ2-3,TRBD2,CASSLSLAGGPDTQYF,TGCGCCAGCAGCTTGTCGCTAGCGGGAGGGCCAGATACGCAGTATTTT
TRBV5-1,once,TRBJ1-1,TRBD1,CASSRQRTGNTEAFF,TGCGCCAGCAGCCGCCAACGGACAGGGAACACTGAAGCTTTCTTT
TRBV28,.,TRBJ2-5,TRBD1,CASKWPGQGGGAQYF,TGTGCCAGCAAATGGCCGGGACAGGGTGGTGGGGCCCAGTACTTC
TRBV29-1,.,TRBJ1-2,TRBD1,CSAGGAGTGVNYGYTF,TGCAGCGCCGGGGGTGCCGGGACAGGGGTTAACTATGGCTACACCTTC
TRBV5-1,.,TRBJ1-2,.,CASSLFPGDYGYTF,TGCGCCAGCAGCTTGTTTCCGGGGGACTATGGCTACACCTTC
TRBV2,.,TRBJ1-5,.,CASSDDSVSQPQHF,TGTGCCAGCAGTGATGACAGTGTAAGTCAGCCCCAGCATTTT
TRBV7-9,.,TRBJ2-3,TRBD2,CASRRASGSSTDTQYF,TGTGCCAGCAGAAGGGCTAGCGGATCTAGCACAGATACGCAGTATTTT
TRBV3-1/TRBV3-2,.,TRBJ1-2,TRBD1,CASSQRGTGVFNSYGYTF,TGTGCCAGCAGCCAAAGAGGGACAGGGGTTTTCAACTCTTATGGCTACACCTTC
TRBV4-1,.,TRBJ1-3,.,CASSQIAGNTIYF,TGCGCCAGCAGCCAAATAGCCGGAAACACCATATATTTT
TRBV28,.,TRBJ2-7,.,CVSGRSDEQYF,TGCGTGTCAGGGAGGTCCGACGAGCAGTACTTC
TRBV11-2,.,TRBJ2-1,.,CASDSRNEQFF,TGTGCCAGCGACTCCCGGAATGAGCAGTTCTTC
TRBV19,.,TRBJ2-5,TRBD2,CASSISGLVQETQYF,TGTGCCAGTAGTATATCGGGACTAGTCCAAGAGACCCAGTACTTC
TRBV19,.,TRBJ1-1,.,CASSIGGNTEAFF,TGTGCCAGTAGTATAGGAGGGAACACTGAAGCTTTCTTT
TRBV7-3,.,TRBJ2-7,TRBD2,CASSSGGREQYF,TGTGCCAGCAGCTCGGGAGGGAGGGAGCAGTACTTC
TRBV6-5,.,TRBJ1-5,TRBD1,CASRPGTGLNQPQHF,TGTGCCAGCAGACCTGGGACAGGTCTCAATCAGCCCCAGCATTTT
TRBV27,.,TRBJ2-1,TRBD1,CASRPQGPHNYNEQFF,TGTGCCAGCAGACCACAGGGGCCCCATAACTACAATGAGCAGTTCTTC
TRBV5-1,.,TRBJ1-1,.,CASSYREGTEAFF,TGCGCCAGCAGCTACAGGGAGGGCACTGAAGCTTTCTTT
TRBV29-1,.,TRBJ1-2,TRBD1,CSVLVLAGGYGYTF,TGCAGCGTCCTTGTCCTGGCAGGGGGCTATGGCTACACCTTC
TRBV27,.,TRBJ2-2,TRBD2,CASSLRAASGSSSFGTGELFF,TGTGCCAGCAGTTTAAGAGCGGCTAGCGGGAGTTCGAGTTTTGGAACCGGGGAGCTGTTTTTT
TRBV4-1,once,TRBJ1-4,.,CASSQVRGLGTNEKLFF,TGCGCCAGCAGCCAAGTCCGGGGTTTGGGAACTAATGAAAAACTGTTTTTT
TRBV24-1,.,TRBJ2-2,TRBD2,CATSGSGLASGELFF,TGTGCCACCAGTGGTTCGGGACTAGCGTCAGGGGAGCTGTTTTTT
TRBV4-2,.,TRBJ1-4,TRBD1,CASTVHRGQGMESGKLFF,TGTGCCAGCACCGTACACAGGGGCCAGGGGATGGAAAGTGGGAAACTGTTTTTT
TRBV4-3,.,TRBJ1-4,.,CASSPPEREKLFF,TGCGCCAGCAGCCCCCCGGAGAGGGAAAAACTGTTTTTT
TRBV28,few,TRBJ2-5,TRBD2,CASSLGLAGVLKTQYF,TGTGCCAGCAGTCTAGGACTAGCGGGAGTTCTAAAGACCCAGTACTTC
TRBV6-5,.,TRBJ2-5,.,CASSWQGFHGETQYF,TGTGCCAGCAGTTGGCAGGGATTCCATGGGGAGACCCAGTACTTC
TRBV7-7,.,TRBJ2-2,.,CASSLGSGTSGELFF,TGTGCCAGCAGCTTAGGGTCAGGGACAAGCGGGGAGCTGTTTTTT
TRBV7-2,.,TRBJ2-3,.,CASRSRGTTDTQYF,TGTGCCAGCAGATCTAGGGGGACCACAGATACGCAGTATTTT